This T cell receptor beta chain was captured by sequencing in a study of blood T cell repertoires in COVID-19. Study-wide background: Samples representing acute and convalescent COVID-19 were sourced from the United States, Italy and Spain. The analysed material was cDNA or gDNA that came from T cells, B-cell-depleted T cells, or PBMCs.

V lost 6 bases and J 9 bases, leaving 15 bases between the germline ends. This CDR3 comprises 13 residues. Original processing methods: Reference gene primers were amplified, and this amplification served to estimate nucleated cell counts. Profiled with immunoSEQ multiplex PCR; TCRdb holds only in-frame clones, not every one. V, J and clone size are taken as reported in that table, and D and trimming were inferred from the DNA itself. Of some 10,000 clones in the sample, around 85% were seen once. The V and J genes are TRBV12-3 or TRBV12-4 and TRBJ1-3; D gene ambiguous. This sequence originates from a man in his sixties with acute or convalescent COVID-19. The specimen was peripheral blood. This CDR3 is CASRDGELGTIYF. In DNA form, the CDR3 reads TGTGCCAGCAGGGACGGGGAGTTGGGCACCATATATTTT.